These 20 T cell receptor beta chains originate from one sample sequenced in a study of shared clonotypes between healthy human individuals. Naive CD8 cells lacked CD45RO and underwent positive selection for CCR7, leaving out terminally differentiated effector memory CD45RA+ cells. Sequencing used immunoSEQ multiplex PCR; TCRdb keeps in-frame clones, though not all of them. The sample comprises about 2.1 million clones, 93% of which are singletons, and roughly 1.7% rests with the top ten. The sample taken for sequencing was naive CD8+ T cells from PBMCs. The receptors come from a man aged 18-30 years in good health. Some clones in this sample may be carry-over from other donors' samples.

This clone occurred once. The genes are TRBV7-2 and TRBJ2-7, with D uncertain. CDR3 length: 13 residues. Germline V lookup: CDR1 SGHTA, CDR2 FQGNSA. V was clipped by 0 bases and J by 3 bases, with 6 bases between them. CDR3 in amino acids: CASSLALYYEQYF. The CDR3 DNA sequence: TGTGCCAGCAGCTTAGCGCTTTACTACGAGCAGTACTTC. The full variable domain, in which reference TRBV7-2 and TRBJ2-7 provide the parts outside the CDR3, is GAGVSQSPSNKVTEKGKDVELRCDPISGHTALYWYRQSLGQGLEFLIYFQGNSAPDKSGLPSDRFSAERTGGSVSTLTIQRTQQEDSAVYLCASSLALYYEQYFGPGTRLTVT.

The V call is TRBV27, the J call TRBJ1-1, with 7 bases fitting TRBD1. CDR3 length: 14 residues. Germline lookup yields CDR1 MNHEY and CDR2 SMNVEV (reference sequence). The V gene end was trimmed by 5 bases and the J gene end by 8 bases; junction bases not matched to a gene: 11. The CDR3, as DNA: TGTGCCAGCAGTCACAACTCCGGGACAGAAGAAGCTTTCTTT. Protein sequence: CASSHNSGTEEAFF.

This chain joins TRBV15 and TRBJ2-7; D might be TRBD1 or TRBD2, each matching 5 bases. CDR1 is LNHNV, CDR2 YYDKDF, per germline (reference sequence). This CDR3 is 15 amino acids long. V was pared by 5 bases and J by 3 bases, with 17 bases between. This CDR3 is CATSAERDALYEQYF. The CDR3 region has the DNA TGTGCCACCAGCGCCGAACGGGACGCACTCTACGAGCAGTACTTC.

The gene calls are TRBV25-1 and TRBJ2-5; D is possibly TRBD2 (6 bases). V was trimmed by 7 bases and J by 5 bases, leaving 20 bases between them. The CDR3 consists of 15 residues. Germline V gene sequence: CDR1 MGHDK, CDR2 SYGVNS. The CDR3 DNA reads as TGTGCCAGCAATACTAGCCCATATAACGCGGAGACCCAGTACTTC. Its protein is CASNTSPYNAETQYF.

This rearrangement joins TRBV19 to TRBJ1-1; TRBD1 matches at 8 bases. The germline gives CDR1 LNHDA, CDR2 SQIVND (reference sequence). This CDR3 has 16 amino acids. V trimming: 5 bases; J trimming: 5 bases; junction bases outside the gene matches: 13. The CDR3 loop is CASSFRPGQGRTEAFF. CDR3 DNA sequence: TGTGCCAGTAGTTTCAGGCCTGGACAGGGAAGAACTGAAGCTTTCTTT.

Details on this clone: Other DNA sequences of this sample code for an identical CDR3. Here the CDR3 reads CASSYSRGGNQPQHF. CDR3 bases: TGTGCCAGCAGTTACTCGAGAGGGGGCAATCAGCCCCAGCATTTT. The chain recombines TRBV6-5 with TRBJ1-5; D perhaps matches TRBD1 (5 bases). Trimming stripped 0 bases from V and 2 bases from J, with 8 bases between. The length of the CDR3 is 15 residues. CDR1 is MNHEY, CDR2 SVGAGI, per germline.

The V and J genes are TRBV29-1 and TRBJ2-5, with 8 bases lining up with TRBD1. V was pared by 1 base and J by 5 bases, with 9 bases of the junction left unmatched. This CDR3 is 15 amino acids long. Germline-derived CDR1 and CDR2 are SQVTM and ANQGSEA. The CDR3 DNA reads TGCAGCGTTGAAGGCGGGGTGGACAGGGTCGAGACCCAGTACTTC. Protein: CSVEGGVDRVETQYF.

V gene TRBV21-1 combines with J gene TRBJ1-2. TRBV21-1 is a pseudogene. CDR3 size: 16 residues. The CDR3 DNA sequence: TGTGCCAGCAGTGAAGGTGTGGGGGTACTTAACTATGGCTACACCTTC. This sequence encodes CASSEGVGVLNYGYTF.

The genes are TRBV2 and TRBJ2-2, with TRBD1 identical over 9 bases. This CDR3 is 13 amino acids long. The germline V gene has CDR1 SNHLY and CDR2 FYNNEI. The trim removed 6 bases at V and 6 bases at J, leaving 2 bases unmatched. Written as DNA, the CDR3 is TGTGCCAGCAGGGACAGGGGATCCGGGGAGCTGTTTTTT. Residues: CASRDRGSGELFF.

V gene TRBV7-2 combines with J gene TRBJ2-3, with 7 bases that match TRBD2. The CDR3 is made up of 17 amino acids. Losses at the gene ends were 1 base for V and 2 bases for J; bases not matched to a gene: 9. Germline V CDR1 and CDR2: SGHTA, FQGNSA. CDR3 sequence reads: CASSLVYLTSATDTQYF. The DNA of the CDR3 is TGTGCCAGCAGCTTAGTTTATCTAACTAGCGCCACAGATACGCAGTATTTT.

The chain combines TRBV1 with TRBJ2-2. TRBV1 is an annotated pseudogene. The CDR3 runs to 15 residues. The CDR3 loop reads CTSSQGRTGTGELLF. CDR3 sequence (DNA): TGCACCAGCAGCCAGGGGCGCACAGGAACCGGGGAGCTGCTTTTT.

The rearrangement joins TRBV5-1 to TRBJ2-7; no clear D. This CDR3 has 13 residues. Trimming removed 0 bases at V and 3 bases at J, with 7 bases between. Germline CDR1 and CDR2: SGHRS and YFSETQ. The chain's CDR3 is CASSLGHDYEQYF. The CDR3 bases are TGCGCCAGCAGCTTGGGGCATGACTACGAGCAGTACTTC.

CDR3 region: CASSPGPGQITGELFF. CDR3 nucleotide sequence: TGTGCCAGCAGCCCTGGCCCGGGACAGATCACCGGGGAGCTGTTTTTT. The rearrangement links TRBV9 to TRBJ2-2; 7 nucleotides line up with TRBD1. V was clipped by 4 bases and J by 4 bases; unmatched bases: 10. The germline CDR1 and CDR2 sequences are SGDLS and YYNGEE. The CDR3 has 16 residues.

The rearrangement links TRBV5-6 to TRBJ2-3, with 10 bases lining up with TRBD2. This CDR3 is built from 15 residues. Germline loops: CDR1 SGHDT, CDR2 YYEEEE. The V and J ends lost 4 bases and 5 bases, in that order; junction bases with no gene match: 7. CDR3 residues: CASSPTSGRLDTQYF. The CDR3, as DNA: TGTGCCAGCAGCCCGACTAGCGGGCGATTAGATACGCAGTATTTT.

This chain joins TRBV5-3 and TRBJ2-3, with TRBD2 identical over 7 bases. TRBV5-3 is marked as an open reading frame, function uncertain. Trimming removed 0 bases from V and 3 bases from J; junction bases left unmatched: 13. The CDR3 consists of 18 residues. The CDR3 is CARSLETPGGSSTDTQYF. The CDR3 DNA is TGTGCCAGAAGCTTGGAAACTCCTGGCGGGAGTTCGACAGATACGCAGTATTTT.

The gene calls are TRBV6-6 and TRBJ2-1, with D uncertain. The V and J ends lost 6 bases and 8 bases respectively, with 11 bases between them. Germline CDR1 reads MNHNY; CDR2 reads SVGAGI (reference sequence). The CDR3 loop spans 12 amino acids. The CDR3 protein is CASSPGVYEQFF. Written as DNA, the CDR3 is TGTGCCAGCAGCCCCGGAGTTTATGAGCAGTTCTTC.

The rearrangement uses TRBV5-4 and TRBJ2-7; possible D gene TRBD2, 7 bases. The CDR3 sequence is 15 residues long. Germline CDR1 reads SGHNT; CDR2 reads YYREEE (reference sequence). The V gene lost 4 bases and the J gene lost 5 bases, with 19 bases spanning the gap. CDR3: CASSRGAGEVNEQYF. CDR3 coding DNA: TGTGCCAGCAGCCGGGGGGCGGGAGAAGTAAACGAGCAGTACTTC. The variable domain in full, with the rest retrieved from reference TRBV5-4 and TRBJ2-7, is ETGVTQSPTHLIKTRGQQVTLRCSSQSGHNTVSWYQQALGQGPQFIFQYYREEENGRGNFPPRFSGLQFPNYSSELNVNALELDDSALYLCASSRGAGEVNEQYFGPGTRLTVT.

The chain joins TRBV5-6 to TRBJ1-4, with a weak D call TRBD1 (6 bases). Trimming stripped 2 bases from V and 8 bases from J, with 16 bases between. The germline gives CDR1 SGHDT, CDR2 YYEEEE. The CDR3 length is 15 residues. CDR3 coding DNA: TGTGCCAGCAGCTTTATCAGGGGCCCTGGGGAAAAACTGTTTTTT. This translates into CASSFIRGPGEKLFF.

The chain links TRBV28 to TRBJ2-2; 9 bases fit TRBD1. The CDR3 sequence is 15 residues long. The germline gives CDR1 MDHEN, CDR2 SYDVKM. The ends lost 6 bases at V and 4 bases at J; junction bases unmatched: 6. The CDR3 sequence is CASRATGGPTGELFF. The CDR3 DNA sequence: TGTGCCAGCAGGGCAACAGGGGGCCCCACCGGGGAGCTGTTTTTT. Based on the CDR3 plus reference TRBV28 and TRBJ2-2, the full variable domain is DVKVTQSSRYLVKRTGEKVFLECVQDMDHENMFWYRQDPGLGLRLIYFSYDVKMKEKGDIPEGYSVSREKKERFSLILESASTNQTSMYLCASRATGGPTGELFFGEGSRLTVL.

The CDR3 DNA sequence: TGTGCCAGCAGCGGTCACCGGGACACCCTTAACACCGGGGAGCTGTTTTTT. It translates to CASSGHRDTLNTGELFF. The chain employs TRBV4-2 and TRBJ2-2, with TRBD1 as a possible D gene (6 bases). The CDR3 sequence is 17 residues long. The V end lost 5 bases, the J end lost 2 bases, and 18 bases lay between the germline ends. Germline loops: CDR1 LGHNA, CDR2 YNFKEQ.